These 32 T cell receptor beta chains came from one sample sequenced in a study of cytotoxic CD8 clonotypes in ibrutinib-treated CLL. Generated by immunoSEQ multiplex PCR, the TCRdb table keeps only in-frame clones and is missing some. This table holds about 300,000 clones, 67% found once. Sequences were derived from PBMCs, sampled after 36 months of ibrutinib treatment. The receptor set was obtained from a human donor with chronic lymphocytic leukemia.

The chain combines TRBV29-1 with TRBJ1-2; D ambiguous. CDR1 SQVTM and CDR2 ANQGSEA come from the germline V gene. V gave up 4 bases and J gave up 0 bases, with 21 bases separating them. The CDR3 totals 17 residues. CDR3 nucleotides: TGCAGCGTTGGTGACCAGTACCCTACACATGCTAACTATGGCTACACCTTC. Its protein is CSVGDQYPTHANYGYTF.

Written as DNA, the CDR3 is TGTGCCAGCAGTTACGCCACAGGGGTGGGGGATCAGCCCCAGCATTTT. Its protein is CASSYATGVGDQPQHF. The chain joins TRBV6-6 to TRBJ1-5; the match to TRBD1 covers 7 bases. The CDR3 length is 16 residues. Looked up from germline, CDR1 is MNHNY and CDR2 is SVGAGI (reference sequence). The V segment lost 2 bases and the J segment 5 bases; nucleotides outside the gene matches: 9.

The chain couples TRBV10-3 to TRBJ1-2; perhaps TRBD1 as D (5 bases). The CDR3 totals 14 residues. Germline assignment: CDR1 ENHRY and CDR2 SYGVKD. V was cut by 1 base and J by 1 base, with 7 bases left in between. The DNA of the CDR3 is TGTGCCATCAGTGAGTTAAGGGGTAACTATGGCTACACCTTC. It specifies CAISELRGNYGYTF.

V is TRBV2 and J is TRBJ2-3, with 8 positions matching TRBD2. The germline V gene has CDR1 SNHLY and CDR2 FYNNEI. The length of the CDR3 is 14 residues. Trimming removed 6 bases from V and 14 bases from J; junction bases left unmatched: 16. In DNA form, the CDR3 reads TGTGCCAGCAGCCTCATCCGGGGGGGACTCGTGTGGTATTTT. This codes for CASSLIRGGLVWYF.

The V gene is TRBV15, the J gene TRBJ2-3, with TRBD1 matching over 8 bases. Germline V gene lookup returns CDR1 LNHNV and CDR2 YYDKDF (reference sequence). The V gene end was trimmed by 3 bases and the J gene end by 4 bases; junction bases not matched to a gene: 12. The CDR3 is made up of 17 amino acids. The chain's CDR3 is CATSRVPGQVLSDTQYF. DNA for the CDR3: TGTGCCACCAGCAGGGTGCCGGGACAGGTACTCTCAGATACGCAGTATTTT.

The chain is built from TRBV29-1 and TRBJ1-2; TRBD1 matches at 8 bases. This CDR3 is built from 14 residues. With 2 bases clipped from V and 11 bases from J, the junction kept 13 bases outside the gene matches. Germline assignment: CDR1 SQVTM and CDR2 ANQGSEA. DNA for the CDR3: TGCAGCGTTGAACCCCCCTGGACAGGGTTGGGTTACACCTTC. This encodes CSVEPPWTGLGYTF.

This clone was found a few times. The V and J genes are TRBV7-9 and TRBJ2-1; D gene unclear. Germline V CDR1 and CDR2: SEHNR, FQNEAQ (reference sequence). Trimming cost V 5 bases and J 0 bases, with 14 bases left between them. This CDR3 has 16 amino acids. The CDR3 nucleotides read TGTGCCAGCAGCCGAATGAAGGAACTCTCCTACAATGAGCAGTTCTTC. Amino acid sequence: CASSRMKELSYNEQFF.

This chain joins TRBV7-9 and TRBJ2-7; D may be TRBD2 (6 bases). The CDR3 has 15 amino acids. The V gene's germline CDR1 is SEHNR and CDR2 FQNEAQ (reference sequence). Trimming left V 5 bases short and J 3 bases short, with 17 bases between. The chain's CDR3 is CASSPQRTGDYEQYF. The DNA of the CDR3 is TGTGCCAGCAGCCCTCAACGGACGGGAGACTACGAGCAGTACTTC.

The V call is TRBV20-1, the J call TRBJ1-1; D uncertain. The CDR3 has 10 amino acids. Deletions cut 3 bases from V and 8 bases from J, with 7 bases between. CDR1 and CDR2 from the germline V gene are DFQATT and SNEGSKA (reference sequence). CDR3 in amino acids: CSARVTEAFF. The DNA of the CDR3 is TGCAGTGCTAGGGTAACAGAAGCTTTCTTT.

J is TRBJ2-1 and V is TRBV11-3; the D is unclear. V lost 5 bases to trimming and J lost 8 bases, with 10 bases between them. The CDR3 has 12 residues. From germline, CDR1 is SGHNT and CDR2 YENEEA. The DNA for the CDR3 is TGTGCCAGCAGCCTAACTGTTGATGAGCAGTTCTTC. Protein sequence: CASSLTVDEQFF.

The V gene is TRBV6-5, the J gene TRBJ2-6; 8 bases map to TRBD1. J gave up 0 bases and V 4 bases, and 2 bases lay outside the gene matches. Germline V CDR1 and CDR2: MNHEY, SVGAGI. The length of the CDR3 is 16 residues. The CDR3 coding sequence is TGTGCCAGCAGTTGGACAGGGAACTCTGGGGCCAACGTCCTGACTTTC. Protein: CASSWTGNSGANVLTF.

The chain uses TRBV19 and TRBJ1-6; 10 bases fit TRBD1. Trimming took 10 bases from V and 8 from J; bases not matched to a gene: 14. CDR3 length equals 16 residues. The germline CDR1 and CDR2 sequences are LNHDA and SQIVND (reference sequence). CDR3 sequence: CATDTGTGVFHSPLHF. For the CDR3, the DNA is TGTGCCACCGACACCGGGACAGGGGTCTTTCATTCACCCCTCCACTTT.

This clone appeared once. The V and J genes are TRBV11-2 and TRBJ2-3, with TRBD2 matching over 7 bases. The CDR3 is 15 residues long. Germline CDR1 SGHAT, CDR2 FQNNGV. V was clipped by 1 base and J by 3 bases; unmatched bases: 4. The CDR3 loop is CASSLAGGATDTQYF. As DNA, the CDR3 is TGTGCCAGCAGCTTAGCGGGGGGAGCGACAGATACGCAGTATTTT.

This clone showed up just a few times. The chain is built from TRBV29-1 and TRBJ2-7; 9 bases match TRBD1. Germline CDR1 reads SQVTM; CDR2 reads ANQGSEA. The CDR3 extends over 12 amino acids. Unmatched junction bases numbered 5, after V lost 7 bases and J lost 4 bases. The DNA of the CDR3 is TGCAGCGCCCGGGACAGGGCTTACGAGCAGTACTTC. Protein: CSARDRAYEQYF.

A few counts support this clone. The genes are TRBV12-5 and TRBJ2-7; D is undetermined. Germline V lookup: CDR1 LGHNT, CDR2 FRNRAP. V was pared by 3 bases and J by 4 bases, with 7 bases between. CDR3 length equals 12 residues. CDR3 bases: TGTGCTAGTGGTTTTTCCTGGTACGAGCAGTACTTC. This translates into CASGFSWYEQYF.

V and J are TRBV18 and TRBJ1-5; D gene unclear. The germline V and J ends were trimmed by 4 bases and 7 bases, with 8 bases remaining between them. The CDR3 covers 12 residues. CDR1 is KGHSH, CDR2 LQKENI, per germline. CDR3 protein: CASSREVQPQHF. CDR3 nucleotide sequence: TGTGCCAGCTCACGAGAGGTCCAGCCCCAGCATTTT.

This clone came up many times. The chain uses TRBV5-1 and TRBJ2-7, with D perhaps matching TRBD2 (5 bases). The CDR3 contains 15 residues. CDR1 is SGHRS, CDR2 YFSETQ, per germline. Trimming stripped 0 bases from V and 6 bases from J, with 16 bases between. CDR3 nucleotide sequence: TGCGCCAGCAGCTTGGCCGGTGGGAGTAGAAGCGAGCAGTACTTC. Its translation is CASSLAGGSRSEQYF.

The V and J genes are TRBV10-2 and TRBJ1-2, with 10 bases identical to TRBD1. V lost 6 bases and J lost 3; bases outside the gene matches: 1. The germline CDR1 and CDR2 sequences are WSHSY and SAAADI. This CDR3 spans 13 amino acids. CDR3 nucleotides: TGCGCCAGCAGCGGACAGGGGGACTATGGCTACACCTTC. This sequence encodes CASSGQGDYGYTF.

The chain joins TRBV5-6 to TRBJ2-3; D remains unclear. The CDR3 covers 15 residues. Trimming removed 0 bases from V and 3 bases from J, with 11 bases in between. From germline, CDR1 is SGHDT and CDR2 YYEEEE. The CDR3 DNA reads as TGTGCCAGCAGCTTGGTACTCCAAACAACAGATACGCAGTATTTT. This gives the protein CASSLVLQTTDTQYF.

The chain carries TRBV28 and TRBJ2-7, with D perhaps given as TRBD1 or TRBD2 (5 bases each). The germline V gene has CDR1 MDHEN and CDR2 SYDVKM. V was shortened by 5 bases and J by 2 bases, with 16 bases between the two germline ends. The CDR3 is 15 amino acids. The CDR3 DNA follows: TGTGCCAGCAGTCTTTATCGGGGCGAGACCTACGAGCAGTACTTC. Translation: CASSLYRGETYEQYF.

The chain carries TRBV29-1 and TRBJ1-2; no reliable D call. V was pared by 1 base and J by 0 bases, with 6 bases between. The CDR3 has 13 amino acids. Germline CDR1 is SQVTM and CDR2 is ANQGSEA. The CDR3 DNA reads TGCAGCGTTGAAGGAAGAGCTAACTATGGCTACACCTTC. Protein sequence: CSVEGRANYGYTF.

This clone was seen just once. This chain uses TRBV18 with TRBJ2-3; D gene unclear. Germline CDR1 and CDR2: KGHSH and LQKENI. The CDR3 totals 15 residues. The V gene lost 3 bases and the J gene lost 2 bases, with 12 bases spanning the gap. The CDR3, as DNA: TGTGCCAGCTCACCCACCCATCAAGACACAGATACGCAGTATTTT. Protein: CASSPTHQDTDTQYF. Full variable domain (missing parts from reference TRBV18 and TRBJ2-3): NAGVMQNPRHLVRRRGQEARLRCSPMKGHSHVYWYRQLPEEGLKFMVYLQKENIIDESGMPKERFSAEFPKEGPSILRIQQVVRGDSAAYFCASSPTHQDTDTQYFGPGTRLTVL.

V and J are TRBV7-9 and TRBJ2-7; 7 bases align to TRBD1. Germline CDR1 is SEHNR and CDR2 is FQNEAQ (reference sequence). J gave up 2 bases and V 3 bases, and 4 bases lay outside the gene matches. The CDR3 has 14 residues. The CDR3 DNA sequence: TGTGCCAGCAGCTTGGTTAGGGGGCCCTACGAGCAGTACTTC. Its protein product is CASSLVRGPYEQYF. The entire variable domain, with the rest obtained from reference TRBV7-9 and TRBJ2-7, is as follows: DTGVSQNPRHKITKRGQNVTFRCDPISEHNRLYWYRQTLGQGPEFLTYFQNEAQLEKSRLLSDRFSAERPKGSFSTLEIQRTEQGDSAMYLCASSLVRGPYEQYFGPGTRLTVT.

This clone was seen a handful of times. This sequence joins TRBV9 and TRBJ1-2; D might be TRBD1 (5 bases). Germline values: CDR1 SGDLS, CDR2 YYNGEE. The CDR3 has 17 residues. Trimming cost V 4 bases and J 4 bases, with 23 bases left between them. CDR3 sequence (DNA): TGTGCCAGCAGCTACACCGTGGGGCAGCCACCGGTCTATGGCTACACCTTC. This codes for CASSYTVGQPPVYGYTF.

V is TRBV4-3 and J is TRBJ2-7; TRBD2 matches 7 bases. CDR3 length equals 16 residues. The germline V gene has CDR1 LGHNA and CDR2 YSLEER. V dropped 0 bases and J dropped 4; count of bases not matched to a gene: 9. The CDR3 nucleotides are TGCGCCAGCAGCCAAGATGTCGGGGGGAGCGGGTACGAGCAGTACTTC. As protein: CASSQDVGGSGYEQYF.

This clone was counted only a few times. The chain carries TRBV5-1 and TRBJ2-5; tentative D call: TRBD2 (5 bases). V lost 4 bases to trimming and J lost 7 bases, with 20 bases between them. The CDR3 is made up of 15 amino acids. Germline CDR1 and CDR2: SGHRS and YFSETQ. CDR3 loop: CASSPRERASPTQYF. The CDR3 region has the DNA TGCGCCAGCAGCCCGAGGGAGAGGGCCTCCCCGACCCAGTACTTC.

The chain uses TRBV6-1 and TRBJ2-1; D not certain. The V and J ends lost 2 bases and 0 bases respectively, with 17 bases between them. The germline CDR1 and CDR2 sequences are MNHNS and SASEGT. The length of the CDR3 is 18 residues. CDR3 loop: CASSEWFFKGSSYNEQFF. The CDR3 nucleotides read TGTGCCAGCAGTGAATGGTTTTTTAAAGGCAGCTCCTACAATGAGCAGTTCTTC.

This clone was seen only a few times. The chain is built from TRBV6-5 and TRBJ2-1; D call uncertain. Germline values: CDR1 MNHEY, CDR2 SVGAGI. V lost 6 bases and J lost 7, with 10 bases in between. This CDR3 comprises 12 residues. CDR3 protein: CASRNGRNEQFF. CDR3 bases: TGTGCCAGCAGGAACGGACGGAATGAGCAGTTCTTC.

This rearrangement joins TRBV28 to TRBJ2-7, with 9 bases lining up with TRBD1. The ends lost 1 base at V and 2 bases at J; junction bases unmatched: 6. CDR1 is MDHEN, CDR2 SYDVKM, per germline. The CDR3 is made up of 16 amino acids. CDR3 DNA sequence: TGTGCCAGCAGTTTATCACCGGGACAGGGAACCTACGAGCAGTACTTC. It encodes CASSLSPGQGTYEQYF.

The J gene is TRBJ1-3, the V gene TRBV4-1; D is ambiguous. Germline lookup yields CDR1 MGHRA and CDR2 YSYEKL. Trimming stripped 1 base from V and 4 bases from J, with 8 bases between. CDR3 size: 14 residues. Here the CDR3 reads CASSQGRQGNTIYF. In DNA, the CDR3 is TGCGCCAGCAGCCAAGGCAGACAAGGAAACACCATATATTTT.

This chain links TRBV7-8 with TRBJ2-7, with 11 bases fitting TRBD2. The length of the CDR3 is 14 residues. Germline-derived CDR1 and CDR2 are SGHVS and FQNEAQ. Losses at the gene ends were 1 base for V and 9 bases for J; bases not matched to a gene: 5. The CDR3 bases are TGTGCCAGCAGCTTAGGGGTAGCGGGAGGGCCGCAGTACTTC. The encoded protein is CASSLGVAGGPQYF.

The V and J genes are TRBV2 and TRBJ1-2, with 7 bases lining up with TRBD1. This CDR3 spans 14 amino acids. Germline assignment: CDR1 SNHLY and CDR2 FYNNEI. J lost 2 bases, V lost 5 bases, and 5 bases had no gene match. CDR3 residues: CASSHTTGNYGYTF. CDR3 in DNA: TGTGCCAGCAGTCACACGACAGGGAACTATGGCTACACCTTC.